This T cell receptor (beta chain) was profiled in a study of tumor and adjacent non-tumor tissue in lung cancer. TCRbeta libraries were built with three rounds of nested PCR, modified from ARM-PCR. MiXCR, run by TCRdb on the multiplex PCR reads, gives a single entry per CDR3 protein. The table shows 60,000 to 95,000 distinct CDR3 sequences, with under 85% occurring only once. This CDR3 is built from 15 residues. CDR1 is SGHAT, CDR2 FQDESV, per germline (reference sequence). This clonotype occurred once. Germline is not matched at one junction end, which may reflect a read error. This sample's RNA came from whole unsorted tissue.

The chain joins TRBV11-1 to TRBJ2-1, with D uncertain. The sample was lung tumor tissue. The sequence came from a woman in her fifties or sixties with non-small cell lung cancer. CDR3 in amino acids: CTNSPTPSTGDEQLF. CDR3 coding DNA: TGTACCAACAGCCCGACTCCTTCGACGGGCGATGAGCAGCTCTTC.